Listed here is a single T cell receptor (beta chain). The antigen remains unidentified. Method: immunoSEQ multiplex PCR; TCRdb's copy keeps in-frame clones and lacks some. This sample yields 70,000 or so clones, of which around nine tenths are seen a single time; about 2% belongs to the top ten. The sample belongs to a study of a mutant IDH1 vaccine in newly diagnosed glioma. Study context: Investigators started vaccination 4-6 weeks after radiotherapy alone, or with temozolomide cycles.

Overall study findings and caveats: Changes in top peripheral clonotypes did not appear linked to pseudoprogression. Of the patients, 80% to 95% had vaccine-induced immune responses.

The time point: week 35, safety follow-up. What each vaccine dose contained was 300 ug of mutant IDH1 20-mer peptide, accompanied by topical imiquimod. Eight vaccine doses were administered to patients at weeks 1, 3, 5, 7, 11, 15, 19 and 23. V lost 6 bases to trimming and J lost 4 bases; unmatched junction nucleotides: 4. The V gene's germline CDR1 is SGHDN and CDR2 FVKESK. The CDR3 has 13 residues. Sequencing used PBMCs, obtained from a glioma patient whose treatment included an IDH1 peptide vaccine. The chain employs TRBV14 and TRBJ2-7; 9 bases agree with TRBD1. The receptor's source is a man aged 30-40 years with glioma. CDR3 bases: TGTGCCAGCAGATTGACAGGGGGGTACGAGCAGTACTTC. It codes for CASRLTGGYEQYF.